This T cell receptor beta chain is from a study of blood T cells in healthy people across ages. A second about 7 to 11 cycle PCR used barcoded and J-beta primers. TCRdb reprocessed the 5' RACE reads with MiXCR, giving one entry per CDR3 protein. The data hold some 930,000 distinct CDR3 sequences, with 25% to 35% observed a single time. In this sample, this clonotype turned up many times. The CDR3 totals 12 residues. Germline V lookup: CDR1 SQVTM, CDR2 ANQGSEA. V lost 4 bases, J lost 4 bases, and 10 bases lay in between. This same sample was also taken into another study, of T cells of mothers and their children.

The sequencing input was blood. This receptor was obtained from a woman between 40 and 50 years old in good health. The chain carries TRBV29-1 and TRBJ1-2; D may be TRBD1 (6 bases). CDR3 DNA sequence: TGCAGCGTTGTCCGGGGGCTCTATGGCTACACCTTC. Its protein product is CSVVRGLYGYTF.